This T cell receptor (beta chain) was sequenced in a study of identical twins (TCRdb year 2016). About the investigation overall: TCR alpha and beta repertoires from monozygotic twins, unrelated adults of various ages and cord blood were deep-sequenced to test whether fetal clonotypes persist. To rule out contamination, replicate twin experiments were performed at different times with different library preparation protocols.

Preparation of the library involved 5' RACE. Sequencing used an Illumina HiSeq 2000. Template switching introduced a universal primer binding site; the final cDNA contained a unique molecular identifier, enabling accurate counting of TCR cDNA molecules. Specific primers in the conserved constant-segment region were used to synthesize first-strand cDNA for TCR alpha and beta chains. To control for contamination, each cDNA library was double barcoded with a SMART-Mk sample barcode plus Illumina barcodes. TruSeq adapter sequences, together with Illumina sample barcodes, were added in two successive PCR steps. TCR alpha and beta cDNA libraries were sequenced on the Illumina HiSeq platform with custom primers. The source study handled its data this way. Unique molecular identifiers were extracted from raw reads with MiGEC, and CDR3 positions were determined with MiXCR. For each individual, recombination models were inferred using an EM algorithm with the repgenHMM and IGoR tools. The tcR package in R was used for shared clonotype analysis, with sharing normalized by the product of cloneset sizes. To study raw recombination free of thymic and clonal selection effects, out-of-frame nonproductive sequences were analyzed. TCRdb cleaned the public reads at Q25 with fastp, built clones with MiXCR and kept in-frame beta chains. Every distinct CDR3 protein forms one entry, paired with its most common genes and DNA. In this record, the V and J calls reflect TCRdb's handling and not the investigators' own analysis. Counted in this sample were about 890,000 distinct CDR3 sequences; roughly an eighth of them appeared once. The top ten constitute roughly 1.6% of the sample.

General study outcomes and caveats: Abundant cord blood beta clonotypes carried fewer insertions; young adult naive repertoires showed a weaker similar trend, while memory repertoires showed none. Out-of-frame TCR alpha sequences shared between twins showed an excess of low generation-probability sequences compared with coincidental sharing between unrelated individuals. A weaker excess of twin sharing was found in beta out-of-frame sequences because the signal-to-noise ratio was lowered by fewer shared sequences. In monozygotic twins, out-of-frame TCR alpha sharing was systematically underestimated by recombination models, although the models agreed with sharing between unrelated individuals. Invariant T cells such as MAIT and iNKT could partly confound zero-insertion analyses, although diverse VJ usage argued against such confounding for most clonotypes. Because the same donors could not be followed over many years, the conclusions relied on cross-sectional statistical analysis.

CDR1 and CDR2, looked up from the germline V gene, are SNHLY and FYNNEI. V is cut back by 7 bases and J by 7 bases, with 9 bases in the junction unmatched. Inclusive of the bounding cysteine and phenylalanine, the CDR3 is 14 residues long. The kept DNA is CDR3 alone, 42 bases in frame from the first base. Of note for this clonotype: Its antigen target is currently unknown. No base-level quality is on record; no much larger clone is a single base apart.

Every donor in the study was a healthy Caucasian. Three pairs of female monozygotic twins, all aged 18 to 29 years, made up the twin cohort. RNA for TCR libraries was isolated from peripheral blood mononuclear cells. The data were also submitted as part of a second study, on yellow fever vaccine responses in identical twins. The second study's paper adds: According to the authors, in identical twins the way T cells responded to vaccination appeared partly convergent and partly personalized. In identical twins, the study followed T cell clones that responded to the vaccine with precision.

The origin of this receptor is a woman in her late teens or twenties in good health. The chain links TRBV2 with TRBJ1-4, with 7 bases aligning to TRBD1. Sequenced input: PBMCs. The base sequence is TGTGCCAGCACCGAGGAGGGGGCGGGTGAAAAACTGTTTTTT. This yields the protein CASTEEGAGEKLFF.